This T cell receptor (beta chain) emerged from a study of vaccination and CD4 T cells after COVID-19. The CDR3 extends over 13 amino acids. Germline-derived CDR1 and CDR2 are MNHEY and SMNVEV (reference sequence). The germline V and J ends were trimmed by 5 bases and 8 bases, with 15 bases remaining between them. This clonotype was found a few times. TCRdb re-called the PCR reads through MiXCR, storing one row per CDR3 protein. Among fewer than 25,000 distinct CDR3 sequences listed, approximately 51% were seen once. The V gene is TRBV27, the J gene TRBJ1-2; D perhaps matches TRBD1 (6 bases). The source was CD4+ T cells from blood, collected before SARS-CoV-2 vaccination. This clonotype was obtained from a human donor who had recovered from COVID-19. CDR3 amino acids: CASSIYREWGYTF. The CDR3, as DNA: TGTGCCAGCAGTATCTACAGGGAGTGGGGCTACACCTTC.